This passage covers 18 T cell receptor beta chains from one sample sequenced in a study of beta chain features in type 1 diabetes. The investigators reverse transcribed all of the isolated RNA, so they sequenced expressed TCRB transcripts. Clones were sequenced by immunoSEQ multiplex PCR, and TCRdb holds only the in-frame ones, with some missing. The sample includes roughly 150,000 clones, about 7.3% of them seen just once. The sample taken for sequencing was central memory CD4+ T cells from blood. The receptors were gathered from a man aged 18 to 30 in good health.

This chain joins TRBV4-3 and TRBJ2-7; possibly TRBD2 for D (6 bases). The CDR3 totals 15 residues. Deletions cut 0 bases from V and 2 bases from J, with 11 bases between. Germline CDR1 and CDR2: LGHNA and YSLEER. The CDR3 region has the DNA TGCGCCAGCAGCCAAGATCTTCGGGGGACCTACGAGCAGTACTTC. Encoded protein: CASSQDLRGTYEQYF.

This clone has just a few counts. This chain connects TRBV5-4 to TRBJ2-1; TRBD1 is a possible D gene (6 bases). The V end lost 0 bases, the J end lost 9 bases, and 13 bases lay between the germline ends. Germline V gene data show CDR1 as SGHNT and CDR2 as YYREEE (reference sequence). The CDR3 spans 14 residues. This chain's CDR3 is CASSLDTGITEQFF. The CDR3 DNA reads TGTGCCAGCAGCTTGGATACAGGGATTACTGAGCAGTTCTTC.

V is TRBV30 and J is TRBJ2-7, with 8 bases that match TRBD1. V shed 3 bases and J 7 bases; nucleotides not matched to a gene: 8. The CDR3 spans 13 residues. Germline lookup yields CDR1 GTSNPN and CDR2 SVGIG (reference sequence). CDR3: CAWRNRGTEEQYF. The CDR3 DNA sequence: TGTGCCTGGAGGAACAGGGGGACGGAAGAGCAGTACTTC.

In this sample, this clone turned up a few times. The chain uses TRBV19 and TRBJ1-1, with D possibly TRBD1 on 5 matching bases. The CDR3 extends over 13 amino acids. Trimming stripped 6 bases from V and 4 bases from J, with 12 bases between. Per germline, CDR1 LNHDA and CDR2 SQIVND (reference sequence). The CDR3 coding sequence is TGTGCCAGTAGCAGACTCAGGGCCACTGAAGCTTTCTTT. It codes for CASSRLRATEAFF. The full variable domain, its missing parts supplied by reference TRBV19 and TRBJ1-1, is DGGITQSPKYLFRKEGQNVTLSCEQNLNHDAMYWYRQDPGQGLRLIYYSQIVNDFQKGDIAEGYSVSREKKESFPLTVTSAQKNPTAFYLCASSRLRATEAFFGQGTRLTVV.

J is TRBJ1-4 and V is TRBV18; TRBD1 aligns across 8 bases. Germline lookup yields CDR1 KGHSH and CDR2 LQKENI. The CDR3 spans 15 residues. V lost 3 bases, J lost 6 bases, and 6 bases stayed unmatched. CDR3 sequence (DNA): TGTGCCAGCTCACCCGGACAGGGCGGTGATGAAAAACTGTTTTTT. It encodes CASSPGQGGDEKLFF.

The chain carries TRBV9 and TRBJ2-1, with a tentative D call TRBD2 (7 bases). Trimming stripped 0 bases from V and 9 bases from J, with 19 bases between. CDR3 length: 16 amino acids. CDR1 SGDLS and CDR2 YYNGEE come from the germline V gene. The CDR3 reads CASSVDVGGRSGEQFF. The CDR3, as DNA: TGTGCCAGCAGCGTAGACGTCGGGGGGCGGTCGGGTGAGCAGTTCTTC.

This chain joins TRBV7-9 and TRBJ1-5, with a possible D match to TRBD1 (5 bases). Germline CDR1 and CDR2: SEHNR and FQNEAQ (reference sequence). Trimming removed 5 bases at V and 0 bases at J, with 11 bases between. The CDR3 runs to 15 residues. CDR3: CASSPTATSNQPQHF. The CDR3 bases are TGTGCCAGCAGCCCGACAGCTACTAGCAATCAGCCCCAGCATTTT.

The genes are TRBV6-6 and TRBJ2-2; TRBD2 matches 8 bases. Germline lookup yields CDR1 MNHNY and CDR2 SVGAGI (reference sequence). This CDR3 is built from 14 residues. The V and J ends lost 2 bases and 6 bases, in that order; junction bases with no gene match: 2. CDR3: CASSYPGGAGELFF. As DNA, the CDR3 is TGTGCCAGCAGTTACCCGGGAGGGGCCGGGGAGCTGTTTTTT.

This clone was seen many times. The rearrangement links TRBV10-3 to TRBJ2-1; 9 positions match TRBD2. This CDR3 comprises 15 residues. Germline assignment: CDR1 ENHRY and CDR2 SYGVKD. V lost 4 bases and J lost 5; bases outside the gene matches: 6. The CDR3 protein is CAISGGLAGHNEQFF. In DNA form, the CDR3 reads TGTGCCATCAGTGGAGGGCTAGCGGGGCACAATGAGCAGTTCTTC.

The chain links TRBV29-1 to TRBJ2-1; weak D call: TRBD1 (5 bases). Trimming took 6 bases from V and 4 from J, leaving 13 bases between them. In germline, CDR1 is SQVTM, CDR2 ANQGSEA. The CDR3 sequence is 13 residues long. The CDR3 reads CSVTEIPYNEQFF. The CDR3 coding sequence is TGCAGCGTGACAGAGATTCCTTACAATGAGCAGTTCTTC.

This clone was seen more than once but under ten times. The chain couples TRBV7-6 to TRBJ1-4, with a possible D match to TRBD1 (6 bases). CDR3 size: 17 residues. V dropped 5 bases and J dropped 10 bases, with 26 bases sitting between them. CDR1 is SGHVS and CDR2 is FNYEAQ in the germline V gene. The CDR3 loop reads CASSEERTGGPPGKLFF. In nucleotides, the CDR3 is TGTGCCAGCAGCGAAGAAAGAACGGGGGGGCCCCCGGGAAAACTGTTTTTT.

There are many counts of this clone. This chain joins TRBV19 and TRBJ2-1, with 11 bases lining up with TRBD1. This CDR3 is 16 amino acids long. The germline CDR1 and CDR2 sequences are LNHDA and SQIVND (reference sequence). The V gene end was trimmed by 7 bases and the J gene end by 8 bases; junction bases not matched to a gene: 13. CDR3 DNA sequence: TGTGCCAGTAACACGGACAGGGGGCCTCTCACGGATGAGCAGTTCTTC. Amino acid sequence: CASNTDRGPLTDEQFF.

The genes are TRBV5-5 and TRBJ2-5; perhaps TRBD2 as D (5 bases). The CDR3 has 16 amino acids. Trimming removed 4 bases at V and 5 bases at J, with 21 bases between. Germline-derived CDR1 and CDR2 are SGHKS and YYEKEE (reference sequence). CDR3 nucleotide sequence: TGTGCCAGCAGCCCCGAGGGCAGACACGCGATGGAGACCCAGTACTTC. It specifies CASSPEGRHAMETQYF. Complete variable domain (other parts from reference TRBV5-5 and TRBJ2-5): DAGVTQSPTHLIKTRGQQVTLRCSPISGHKSVSWYQQVLGQGPQFIFQYYEKEERGRGNFPDRFSARQFPNYSSELNVNALLLGDSALYLCASSPEGRHAMETQYFGPGTRLLVL.

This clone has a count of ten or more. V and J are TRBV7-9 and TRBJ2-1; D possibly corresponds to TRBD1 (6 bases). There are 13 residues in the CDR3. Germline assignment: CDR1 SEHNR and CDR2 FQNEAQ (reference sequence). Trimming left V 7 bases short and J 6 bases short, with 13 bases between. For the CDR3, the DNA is TGTGCCAGCAACCCCGGACAGCTCAATGAGCAGTTCTTC. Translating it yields CASNPGQLNEQFF.

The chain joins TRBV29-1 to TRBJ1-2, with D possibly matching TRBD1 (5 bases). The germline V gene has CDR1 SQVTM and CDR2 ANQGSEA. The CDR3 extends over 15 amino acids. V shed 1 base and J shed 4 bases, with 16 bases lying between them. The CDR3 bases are TGCAGCGTTGAAGCCGACAGCCCTTCCTTCTATGGCTACACCTTC. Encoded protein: CSVEADSPSFYGYTF.

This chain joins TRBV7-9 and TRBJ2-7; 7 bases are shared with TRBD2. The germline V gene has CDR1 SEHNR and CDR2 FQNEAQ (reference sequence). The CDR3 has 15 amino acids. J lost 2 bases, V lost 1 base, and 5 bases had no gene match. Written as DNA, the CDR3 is TGTGCCAGCAGCTTAGGATCTAGCGGAGCCTACGAGCAGTACTTC. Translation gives CASSLGSSGAYEQYF.

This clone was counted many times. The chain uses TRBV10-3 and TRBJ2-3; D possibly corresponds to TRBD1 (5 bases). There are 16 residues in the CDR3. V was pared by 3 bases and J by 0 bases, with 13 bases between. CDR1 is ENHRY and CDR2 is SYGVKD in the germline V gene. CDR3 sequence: CAISEAARVSTDTQYF. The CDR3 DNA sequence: TGTGCCATCAGTGAAGCTGCCAGGGTTAGCACAGATACGCAGTATTTT.

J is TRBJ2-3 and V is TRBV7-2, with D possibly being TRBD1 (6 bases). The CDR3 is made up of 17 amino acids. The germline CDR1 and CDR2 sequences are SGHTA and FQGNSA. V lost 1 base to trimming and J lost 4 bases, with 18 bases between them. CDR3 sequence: CASSLETGKGFPDTQYF. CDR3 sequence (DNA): TGTGCCAGCAGCTTAGAAACAGGGAAAGGGTTCCCAGATACGCAGTATTTT.